Listed here are 8 T cell receptor beta chains from one sample, sequenced in a study of T-cell reconstitution after alpha-beta-depleted transplantation in children. Preparing the TCRbeta library involved the use of unique molecular identifiers. TCRdb re-called the PCR reads with MiXCR, one entry per CDR3 protein. Here the sample spans some 200,000 distinct CDR3 sequences, approximately 9.8% being singletons. The sequenced sample was PBMCs from the stem cell graft donor, obtained from the stem cell graft. The receptors were sampled from a human donor who donated a stem cell graft to a child with SCID.

This clonotype was detected many times. The chain joins TRBV18 to TRBJ2-3; 9 nucleotides align to TRBD2. This CDR3 is built from 17 residues. Germline CDR1 reads KGHSH; CDR2 reads LQKENI. V was pared by 0 bases and J by 2 bases, with 6 bases of the junction left unmatched. The CDR3 nucleotides are TGTGCCAGCTCACCACCGCGGAGCGGGGGGCCCACAGATACGCAGTATTTT. This gives the protein CASSPPRSGGPTDTQYF.

This clonotype was seen ten or more times. The rearrangement links TRBV5-1 to TRBJ2-3; 14 bases match TRBD2. Germline V gene data show CDR1 as SGHRS and CDR2 as YFSETQ. V lost 2 bases to trimming and J lost 3 bases; unmatched junction nucleotides: 5. The CDR3 contains 17 residues. As DNA, the CDR3 is TGCGCCAGCAGCTTATCTGGGACTAGCGGGGGTACAGATACGCAGTATTTT. This sequence encodes CASSLSGTSGGTDTQYF.

This clonotype was observed at least ten times. This CDR3 is CSAREQGGQNYAPLHF. In nucleotides, the CDR3 is TGCAGTGCTAGGGAACAGGGAGGCCAAAATTATGCACCCCTCCACTTT. The chain employs TRBV20-1 and TRBJ1-6, with a possible D match to TRBD1 (6 bases). Trimming took off 3 bases at V and 11 bases at J, with 23 bases between the two ends. Germline CDR1 is DFQATT and CDR2 is SNEGSKA (reference sequence). This CDR3 contains 16 residues.

The count of this clonotype is one. Its ends do not fully match the called genes, so a read error is possible. This chain joins TRBV5-1 and TRBJ2-7; TRBD1 matches at 7 bases. Germline V gene data show CDR1 as SGHRS and CDR2 as YFSETQ. This CDR3 contains 14 residues. The CDR3 nucleotides read TGCGCCAGCAGCTTAGGGACAGTCTCCTGCGAGCAGTACTTC. Protein product: CASSLGTVSCEQYF.

This clonotype was seen ten or more times. The chain employs TRBV5-1 and TRBJ1-1; D remains unclear. Germline CDR1 is SGHRS and CDR2 is YFSETQ. CDR3 length: 15 residues. Trimming pared 1 base from V and 3 bases from J, leaving 13 bases between. The CDR3 coding sequence is TGCGCCAGCAGCTTGATCCCGACCCGGGACACTGAAGCTTTCTTT. Translated: CASSLIPTRDTEAFF.

The table lists this clonotype with many counts. V gene TRBV5-1 combines with J gene TRBJ1-4; TRBD1 matches at 9 bases. Trimming removed 0 bases from V and 11 bases from J; junction bases left unmatched: 8. Germline V gives CDR1 SGHRS, CDR2 YFSETQ. The CDR3 length is 15 residues. CDR3 sequence (DNA): TGCGCCAGCAGCTTGGCCCCGGGACAGGGTATTAAACTGTTTTTT. This sequence encodes CASSLAPGQGIKLFF.

This clonotype has a count of ten or more. The J gene is TRBJ2-7, the V gene TRBV29-1; D uncertain. The CDR3 is 13 residues long. The V end lost 3 bases, the J end lost 4 bases, and 13 bases lay between the germline ends. The germline CDR1 and CDR2 sequences are SQVTM and ANQGSEA. The CDR3 loop reads CSVELRQNYEQYF. CDR3 bases: TGCAGCGTTGAGCTAAGGCAGAATTACGAGCAGTACTTC.

This clonotype was found many times. The J gene is TRBJ1-1, the V gene TRBV5-1; D is perhaps TRBD1 (5 bases). This CDR3 is built from 16 residues. Trimming took off 3 bases at V and 3 bases at J, with 18 bases between the two ends. CDR1 and CDR2 (germline): SGHRS, YFSETQ. The CDR3 loop reads CASSSRDLARDTEAFF. Written as DNA, the CDR3 is TGCGCCAGCAGCTCCCGGGACCTCGCGAGGGACACTGAAGCTTTCTTT.